These 32 T cell receptor beta chains came from one sample sequenced in a study of CD8 T cells in Susac syndrome. Random hexamers were used to reverse transcribe an amount of about 0.5 to 1 ug RNA. In TCRdb, the immunoSEQ multiplex PCR reads were re-called with MiXCR into one record per CDR3 protein. The sample yields roughly 220,000 distinct CDR3 sequences, less than 95% seen once. The source material was CD4+ T cells from PBMCs. The receptors derive from a human donor with Susac syndrome.

The rearrangement links TRBV19 to TRBJ1-4; weak D call: TRBD1 (5 bases). This CDR3 has 15 amino acids. Germline V CDR1 and CDR2: LNHDA, SQIVND (reference sequence). V lost 5 bases and J lost 8, with 18 bases in between. Here the CDR3 DNA reads TGTGCCAGTAGTTCCATGGGGCCTGCGGCGGAAAAACTGTTTTTT. Residues: CASSSMGPAAEKLFF.

J is TRBJ2-4 and V is TRBV3-1; 7 bases map to TRBD2. Germline values: CDR1 LGHDT, CDR2 YNNKEL (reference sequence). J was trimmed by 3 bases and V by 0 bases; bases with no gene match: 8. This CDR3 comprises 17 residues. CDR3 protein: CASSQDSRLADKNIQYF. As DNA, the CDR3 is TGTGCCAGCAGCCAAGATAGCAGGCTAGCGGACAAAAACATTCAGTACTTC.

This clonotype was seen just once. V is TRBV19 and J is TRBJ1-1; possible D gene TRBD1, 5 bases. The CDR3 sequence is 14 residues long. Germline V gene sequence: CDR1 LNHDA, CDR2 SQIVND (reference sequence). Trimming stripped 3 bases from V and 4 bases from J, with 12 bases between. In nucleotides, the CDR3 is TGTGCCAGTAGTATTACGGGGGTGAGCACTGAAGCTTTCTTT. Protein product: CASSITGVSTEAFF.

This chain links TRBV24-1 with TRBJ2-5, with TRBD1 identical over 9 bases. CDR3 length: 15 amino acids. Germline assignment: CDR1 KGHDR and CDR2 SFDVKD. The junction had 3 bases not matched to a gene; V was cut back by 2 bases and J by 3 bases. CDR3 loop: CATSDSGTGKETQYF. CDR3 DNA: TGTGCCACCAGTGATTCCGGGACAGGGAAAGAGACCCAGTACTTC.

The chain uses TRBV30 and TRBJ1-1; a possible D gene is TRBD1 (6 bases). V lost 0 bases and J 5 bases, leaving 19 bases between the germline ends. The V gene's germline CDR1 is GTSNPN and CDR2 SVGIG (reference sequence). The CDR3 sequence is 16 residues long. CDR3 sequence reads: CAWSVASGGLRTEAFF. In DNA form, the CDR3 reads TGTGCCTGGAGTGTGGCTAGCGGGGGGCTGAGGACTGAAGCTTTCTTT.

The chain links TRBV4-3 to TRBJ1-1; D gene uncertain. Between the trimmed V and J ends, which lost 0 bases and 4 bases, there was a span of 9 bases. This CDR3 is built from 14 residues. Per germline, CDR1 LGHNA and CDR2 YSLEER. DNA for the CDR3: TGCGCCAGCAGCCAAGAGGCCAGCGGCACTGAAGCTTTCTTT. This gives the protein CASSQEASGTEAFF.

This rearrangement joins TRBV5-1 to TRBJ2-3; 11 positions match TRBD2. The CDR3 contains 18 residues. Germline V gives CDR1 SGHRS, CDR2 YFSETQ. The trim removed 0 bases at V and 2 bases at J, leaving 8 bases unmatched. The CDR3 protein is CASSLDASGGPPTDTQYF. CDR3 sequence (DNA): TGCGCCAGCAGCTTGGATGCTAGCGGGGGGCCCCCCACAGATACGCAGTATTTT.

The chain combines TRBV28 with TRBJ2-5; TRBD1 aligns across 10 bases. Germline-derived CDR1 and CDR2 are MDHEN and SYDVKM. V trimming: 6 bases; J trimming: 4 bases; junction bases outside the gene matches: 5. CDR3 length equals 14 residues. CDR3 residues: CASSERTGGETQYF. The DNA of the CDR3 is TGTGCCAGCAGCGAAAGGACAGGGGGAGAGACCCAGTACTTC. Drawing the rest from reference TRBV28 and TRBJ2-5, the complete variable domain is DVKVTQSSRYLVKRTGEKVFLECVQDMDHENMFWYRQDPGLGLRLIYFSYDVKMKEKGDIPEGYSVSREKKERFSLILESASTNQTSMYLCASSERTGGETQYFGPGTRLLVL.

The chain is built from TRBV24-1 and TRBJ2-2, with 9 bases that match TRBD1. This CDR3 region has 16 residues. Germline V gene data show CDR1 as KGHDR and CDR2 as SFDVKD. The ends lost 9 bases at V and 4 bases at J; junction bases unmatched: 11. CDR3 nucleotides: TGTGCCACCCGGGGGCCGGGACAGGGCGGCACCGGGGAGCTGTTTTTT. Its translation: CATRGPGQGGTGELFF.

The chain employs TRBV6-2 or TRBV6-3 and TRBJ1-1, with TRBD1 as a possible D gene (6 bases). Trimming removed 2 bases at V and 1 base at J, with 11 bases between. This CDR3 has 15 amino acids. Germline V CDR1 and CDR2: MNHEY, SVGEGT. The CDR3 coding sequence is TGTGCCAGCAGTTACGGGGGGCTCGAGAACACTGAAGCTTTCTTT. It yields the protein CASSYGGLENTEAFF.

J is TRBJ1-1 and V is TRBV20-1; D might be TRBD1 (5 bases). Trimming removed 0 bases from V and 3 bases from J, with 14 bases in between. Germline V lookup: CDR1 DFQATT, CDR2 SNEGSKA (reference sequence). CDR3 size: 15 residues. As DNA, the CDR3 is TGCAGTGCTAGAGATGGGGCGCGTCTGGACACTGAAGCTTTCTTT. Encoded protein: CSARDGARLDTEAFF.

The CDR3 bases are TGCAGCGTTGAATCCCCCAGGGATGGCTACACCTTC. Translating gives CSVESPRDGYTF. The chain has TRBV29-1 and TRBJ1-2; D possibly corresponds to TRBD1 (5 bases). V shed 2 bases and J shed 6 bases, with 10 bases lying between them. Germline CDR1 is SQVTM and CDR2 is ANQGSEA. CDR3 length: 12 residues.

CDR3 sequence reads: CSATQGNSNQPQHF. Here the CDR3 DNA reads TGCAGTGCTACACAGGGTAATAGCAATCAGCCCCAGCATTTT. The V and J genes are TRBV20-1 and TRBJ1-5; D is possibly TRBD1 (6 bases). Trimming pared 4 bases from V and 0 bases from J, leaving 10 bases between. Germline V gene lookup returns CDR1 DFQATT and CDR2 SNEGSKA (reference sequence). This CDR3 has 14 residues.

This chain connects TRBV5-1 to TRBJ1-5; TRBD1 agrees at 12 bases. This CDR3 contains 17 residues. The germline gives CDR1 SGHRS, CDR2 YFSETQ. Trimming at V came to 4 bases and at J to 2 bases, leaving 7 bases not matched to a gene. CDR3 sequence: CASSLGTGGWGNQPQHF. CDR3 in DNA: TGCGCCAGCAGCCTAGGGACAGGGGGCTGGGGCAATCAGCCCCAGCATTTT.

This chain links TRBV3-1 with TRBJ1-5; perhaps TRBD1 as D (5 bases). The germline V and J ends were trimmed by 1 base and 7 bases, with 8 bases remaining between them. CDR3 length: 13 amino acids. Germline assignment: CDR1 LGHDT and CDR2 YNNKEL (reference sequence). As DNA, the CDR3 is TGTGCCAGCAGCCAAGCCAGGGACCAGCCCCAGCATTTT. This codes for CASSQARDQPQHF.

The V and J genes are TRBV7-6 and TRBJ2-7; D remains ambiguous. CDR1 is SGHVS, CDR2 FNYEAQ, per germline. The CDR3 length is 15 residues. V was trimmed by 5 bases and J by 0 bases, leaving 14 bases between them. The CDR3 nucleotides read TGTGCCAGCAGCGATAGGGCGGCAAACTCCTACGAGCAGTACTTC. Translated: CASSDRAANSYEQYF.

The gene calls are TRBV9 and TRBJ1-1, with unresolved D. V lost 0 bases and J 1 base, leaving 7 bases between the germline ends. Germline CDR1 reads SGDLS; CDR2 reads YYNGEE. The CDR3 spans 14 residues. The CDR3 DNA follows: TGTGCCAGCAGCGTAGCTCAAGAGAACACTGAAGCTTTCTTT. Protein: CASSVAQENTEAFF.

J is TRBJ2-1 and V is TRBV7-3; 8 bases are shared with TRBD2. The CDR3 is 16 amino acids. Germline V gene sequence: CDR1 SGHTA, CDR2 FQGTGA. With V trimmed by 4 bases and J by 9 bases, 14 bases remained unmatched. The CDR3 is CASSSPSGGRLGEQFF. The CDR3 nucleotides read TGTGCCAGCAGCTCACCTTCGGGGGGGCGCTTGGGTGAGCAGTTCTTC.

This clonotype occurred once. V gene TRBV14 combines with J gene TRBJ2-2; TRBD2 aligns across 8 bases. The CDR3 has 14 residues. Germline lookup yields CDR1 SGHDN and CDR2 FVKESK. J lost 7 bases, V lost 4 bases, and 5 bases had no gene match. CDR3 nucleotides: TGTGCCAGCAGCCGAATCCGGGGGGGCGGGGAGCTGTTTTTT. Amino acid sequence: CASSRIRGGGELFF.

This clonotype was recorded once. The chain couples TRBV9 to TRBJ2-1; tentatively, D is TRBD1 or TRBD2 (5 bases each). The CDR3 is 15 residues long. The V end was cut by 3 bases, the J end by 9 bases, with 19 bases between. Germline CDR1 SGDLS, CDR2 YYNGEE. The CDR3 coding sequence is TGTGCCAGCAGCGCGACCGTGTCTCGAGGGACTGAGCAGTTCTTC. Residues: CASSATVSRGTEQFF.

The chain links TRBV30 to TRBJ2-1; D assignment may be TRBD1 or TRBD2 (6 bases each). Germline CDR1 and CDR2: GTSNPN and SVGIG (reference sequence). V lost 1 base, J lost 4 bases, and 14 bases lay in between. CDR3 size: 15 residues. CDR3 nucleotides: TGTGCCTGGAGTGAAGGGGGGACGGAATACAATGAGCAGTTCTTC. Translation gives CAWSEGGTEYNEQFF.

The chain employs TRBV14 and TRBJ1-3; no reliable D call. V was clipped by 1 base and J by 1 base, with 2 bases between them. Germline V gives CDR1 SGHDN, CDR2 FVKESK. The CDR3 extends over 13 amino acids. CDR3 sequence (DNA): TGTGCCAGCAGCCAAGCTTCTGGAAACACCATATATTTT. Encoded protein: CASSQASGNTIYF.

The J gene is TRBJ1-1, the V gene TRBV7-8; D might be TRBD1 (5 bases). V gave up 1 base and J gave up 4 bases, with 10 bases separating them. Germline V CDR1 and CDR2: SGHVS, FQNEAQ. This CDR3 is built from 14 residues. CDR3 DNA: TGTGCCAGCAGCTTAGAGCCAGGGCGCACTGAAGCTTTCTTT. Amino acid sequence: CASSLEPGRTEAFF.

The chain carries TRBV20-1 and TRBJ2-1; D is undetermined. In germline, CDR1 is DFQATT, CDR2 SNEGSKA (reference sequence). V was cut by 3 bases and J by 12 bases, with 15 bases left in between. This CDR3 contains 12 residues. CDR3 loop: CSASDVGLGQFF. DNA of the CDR3: TGCAGTGCTAGCGACGTGGGGTTGGGGCAGTTCTTC.

V gene TRBV3-1 combines with J gene TRBJ2-7; D unresolved. The germline gives CDR1 LGHDT, CDR2 YNNKEL (reference sequence). Trimming removed 3 bases from V and 5 bases from J, with 11 bases in between. The CDR3 has 13 residues. CDR3 DNA: TGTGCCAGCAGCCAGGAATTCGTAGACGAGCAGTACTTC. It yields the protein CASSQEFVDEQYF.

The chain is built from TRBV6-5 and TRBJ1-2, with D unclear. The CDR3 covers 13 residues. V shed 0 bases and J shed 4 bases, with 6 bases lying between them. Germline CDR1 and CDR2: MNHEY and SVGAGI. This chain's CDR3 is CASSYSYSYGYTF. Here the CDR3 DNA reads TGTGCCAGCAGTTACTCGTACAGCTATGGCTACACCTTC.

The rearrangement uses TRBV3-1 and TRBJ2-1; unclear D gene. Germline CDR1 reads LGHDT; CDR2 reads YNNKEL (reference sequence). The CDR3 totals 13 residues. V lost 0 bases and J 14 bases, leaving 14 bases between the germline ends. CDR3 in DNA: TGTGCCAGCAGCCAAGAACTCTTGCGGTCAAAGTTCTTC. It yields the protein CASSQELLRSKFF.

The chain recombines TRBV3-1 with TRBJ2-5, with D possibly matching TRBD1 (6 bases). Trimming pared 4 bases from V and 2 bases from J, leaving 14 bases between. The CDR3 covers 15 residues. The germline V gene encodes CDR1 LGHDT and CDR2 YNNKEL (reference sequence). This chain's CDR3 is CASSRQGQLQETQYF. The CDR3 nucleotides are TGTGCCAGCAGCCGGCAAGGACAGCTGCAAGAGACCCAGTACTTC.

V is TRBV6-2 or TRBV6-3 and J is TRBJ2-7, with D possibly matching TRBD1 (6 bases). V lost 0 bases and J lost 2, with 14 bases in between. This CDR3 region has 16 residues. Germline V gene data show CDR1 as MNHEY and CDR2 as SVGEGT. The CDR3 DNA follows: TGTGCCAGCAGTTACTCCCAACGACAGGACACCTACGAGCAGTACTTC. Translating gives CASSYSQRQDTYEQYF.

V usage is TRBV19 and J usage is TRBJ2-6, with D uncertain. Trimming took off 7 bases at V and 1 base at J, with 11 bases between the two ends. The CDR3 covers 15 residues. CDR1 is LNHDA and CDR2 is SQIVND in the germline V gene (reference sequence). The CDR3 region is CASKVAQSGANVLTF. The CDR3, as DNA: TGTGCCAGTAAGGTAGCACAATCTGGGGCCAACGTCCTGACTTTC.

V gene TRBV27 combines with J gene TRBJ2-2; TRBD2 agrees at 8 bases. The germline CDR1 and CDR2 sequences are MNHEY and SMNVEV (reference sequence). This CDR3 is 15 amino acids long. The junction had 4 bases not matched to a gene; V was cut back by 7 bases and J by 0 bases. CDR3 sequence reads: CASKPSGPNTGELFF. Written as DNA, the CDR3 is TGTGCCAGCAAACCTAGCGGGCCGAACACCGGGGAGCTGTTTTTT.

The rearrangement links TRBV9 to TRBJ2-1; the match to TRBD1 covers 7 bases. Germline V lookup: CDR1 SGDLS, CDR2 YYNGEE. The junction had 13 bases not matched to a gene; V was cut back by 4 bases and J by 0 bases. The CDR3 runs 18 residues. CDR3 sequence (DNA): TGTGCCAGCAGCCGCGTAGTCCAGGGGGTGGGCTCCTACAATGAGCAGTTCTTC. Translating it yields CASSRVVQGVGSYNEQFF.